These 25 T cell receptor beta chains originate from one sample sequenced in a study of early T cells in non-severe SARS-CoV-2 infection. TCRdb re-analysed the 5' RACE reads in MiXCR, keeping a single row per CDR3 protein. The sample holds 75,000 to 100,000 distinct CDR3 sequences; 16% are singletons and the top ten take 1.3%. The sample comprised whole blood. The receptors here all came from an adult who was a healthcare worker with PCR-confirmed SARS-CoV-2 infection or an uninfected control (not recorded which).

There are a few counts of this clonotype. The chain couples TRBV20-1 to TRBJ1-1, with 9 positions matching TRBD1. Per germline, CDR1 DFQATT and CDR2 SNEGSKA (reference sequence). CDR3 length: 15 amino acids. V gave up 7 bases and J gave up 3 bases; unmatched junction bases: 12. The CDR3 DNA follows: TGCAGTGTTCCCGGACAGGGGCGGGTGTACACTGAAGCTTTCTTT. Protein sequence: CSVPGQGRVYTEAFF.

The gene calls are TRBV28 and TRBJ2-3; D perhaps matches TRBD2 (5 bases). The CDR3 consists of 17 residues. V was pared by 5 bases and J by 2 bases, with 20 bases between. The germline gives CDR1 MDHEN, CDR2 SYDVKM. The CDR3 nucleotides read TGTGCCAGCAGTCCTCTAACGCCACTAGGAGACACAGATACGCAGTATTTT. It codes for CASSPLTPLGDTDTQYF.

The table lists this clonotype with many counts. V usage is TRBV28 and J usage is TRBJ2-7, with TRBD2 identical over 7 bases. Per the germline V gene, CDR1 is MDHEN and CDR2 is SYDVKM. The J segment lost 0 bases and the V segment lost 9 bases, leaving 17 bases of the junction unmatched. This CDR3 is 17 amino acids long. The CDR3 DNA is TGTGCCAGTTTACCTCCCATGGGGACTACACACTCCTACGAGCAGTACTTC. Its translation is CASLPPMGTTHSYEQYF.

This clonotype was found a few times. This rearrangement joins TRBV12-5 to TRBJ1-4; D is undetermined. The germline V and J ends were trimmed by 4 bases and 8 bases, with 11 bases remaining between them. This CDR3 is built from 13 residues. Germline V gene data show CDR1 as LGHNT and CDR2 as FRNRAP. CDR3 bases: TGTGCTAGTGGTTCGGCCCCAGTAGAAAAACTGTTTTTT. It encodes CASGSAPVEKLFF.

This rearrangement joins TRBV28 to TRBJ1-4; tentatively, D is TRBD1 (6 bases). In germline, CDR1 is MDHEN, CDR2 SYDVKM. V lost 10 bases and J lost 7, with 19 bases in between. The CDR3 is 14 residues long. CDR3 sequence: CATLRGGRSEKLFF. The CDR3 coding sequence is TGTGCCACCCTCCGGGGGGGGCGCTCTGAAAAACTGTTTTTT. Using reference TRBV28 and TRBJ1-4 for the parts outside the CDR3, the full variable domain is DVKVTQSSRYLVKRTGEKVFLECVQDMDHENMFWYRQDPGLGLRLIYFSYDVKMKEKGDIPEGYSVSREKKERFSLILESASTNQTSMYLCATLRGGRSEKLFFGSGTQLSVL.

The chain joins TRBV14 to TRBJ1-2; no firm D call. The CDR3 consists of 14 residues. Trimming shortened V by 2 bases and J by 5 bases, and 12 bases separated the two germline ends. The germline V gene has CDR1 SGHDN and CDR2 FVKESK. The CDR3 protein is CASSQKYKTYGYTF. The CDR3, as DNA: TGTGCCAGCAGCCAAAAATACAAAACATATGGCTACACCTTC.

This clonotype was detected ten times or more. The rearrangement joins TRBV21-1 to TRBJ1-1; TRBD1, the table's D call, was not compared with the DNA. TRBV21-1 is labeled a pseudogene. This CDR3 is 16 amino acids long. The DNA for the CDR3 is TGTGCCAGGAGGGGACAGCCGGCTGAAATGAACACTGAAGCTTTCTTT. Encoded protein: CARRGQPAEMNTEAFF.

DNA of the CDR3: TGTGCCAGCAGAACCGGGACAGGGGGAGCGGGGCAGTACTTC. Amino acid sequence: CASRTGTGGAGQYF. The chain uses TRBV6-1 and TRBJ2-7; 11 positions agree with TRBD1. V lost 6 bases to trimming and J lost 9 bases; unmatched junction nucleotides: 10. CDR3 length: 14 residues. Germline-derived CDR1 and CDR2 are MNHNS and SASEGT.

The V gene is TRBV19, the J gene TRBJ2-5, with D perhaps assigned TRBD1 or TRBD2 (5 bases each). The CDR3 has 14 residues. Trimming removed 3 bases from V and 2 bases from J, with 10 bases in between. Per germline, CDR1 LNHDA and CDR2 SQIVND (reference sequence). CDR3 sequence reads: CASSMGTTQETQYF. The CDR3 DNA reads TGTGCCAGTAGTATGGGGACGACGCAAGAGACCCAGTACTTC. The variable domain in full, with the rest retrieved from reference TRBV19 and TRBJ2-5, is DGGITQSPKYLFRKEGQNVTLSCEQNLNHDAMYWYRQDPGQGLRLIYYSQIVNDFQKGDIAEGYSVSREKKESFPLTVTSAQKNPTAFYLCASSMGTTQETQYFGPGTRLLVL.

Only one count was recorded for this clonotype. The CDR3 DNA reads as TGTGCCAGCAGTTTAATTGGGTCGGGCATCTATGGCTACACCTTC. Amino acid sequence: CASSLIGSGIYGYTF. The chain carries TRBV28 and TRBJ1-2; D is unresolved. The CDR3 is 15 amino acids. Germline values: CDR1 MDHEN, CDR2 SYDVKM. Trimming removed 2 bases from V and 4 bases from J, with 14 bases in between.

The chain employs TRBV20-1 and TRBJ2-1; 8 bases match TRBD2. There are 14 residues in the CDR3. The trim removed 0 bases at V and 9 bases at J, leaving 7 bases unmatched. Germline loops: CDR1 DFQATT, CDR2 SNEGSKA (reference sequence). CDR3 nucleotides: TGCAGTGCTAGAGATGTCGGGGGGGCCGCTGAGCAGTTCTTC. It codes for CSARDVGGAAEQFF.

Points on this clonotype: At one of its ends the junction is not consistent with the germline gene, which may arise from a read error. The chain employs TRBV6-2 or TRBV6-3 and TRBJ1-1, with TRBD1 matching over 7 bases. Germline CDR1 is MNHEY and CDR2 is SVGEGT. This CDR3 is 12 amino acids long. Written as DNA, the CDR3 is TGTGCCAGCAGCAAGACAGGGATTGAAACTTTCTTT. Its protein is CASSKTGIETFF.

This chain links TRBV5-5 with TRBJ2-2; TRBD2 agrees at 8 bases. The CDR3 is made up of 15 amino acids. The V and J ends lost 2 bases and 9 bases, in that order; junction bases with no gene match: 9. Germline V gene sequence: CDR1 SGHKS, CDR2 YYEKEE (reference sequence). As DNA, the CDR3 is TGTGCCAGCAGCTTCATGCGGGAGGCTCCTCGGGAGCTGTTTTTT. This sequence encodes CASSFMREAPRELFF. Drawing the rest from reference TRBV5-5 and TRBJ2-2, the complete variable domain is DAGVTQSPTHLIKTRGQQVTLRCSPISGHKSVSWYQQVLGQGPQFIFQYYEKEERGRGNFPDRFSARQFPNYSSELNVNALLLGDSALYLCASSFMREAPRELFFGEGSRLTVL.

This clonotype was found a few times. The V gene is TRBV4-2, the J gene TRBJ1-1, with D unresolved. The CDR3 is 15 amino acids. Trimming removed 1 base at V and 3 bases at J, with 12 bases between. The germline gives CDR1 LGHNA, CDR2 YNFKEQ. The CDR3 DNA is TGTGCCAGCAGCCAAGGGGAGGGATTGGACACTGAAGCTTTCTTT. It encodes CASSQGEGLDTEAFF.

The chain carries TRBV29-1 and TRBJ2-4; maybe TRBD1 (6 bases). CDR1 SQVTM and CDR2 ANQGSEA come from the germline V gene. V was trimmed by 6 bases and J by 5 bases, leaving 11 bases between them. This CDR3 region has 12 residues. CDR3 in DNA: TGCAGCGTGAGGGGACAAGAAAACATTCAGTACTTC. The encoded protein is CSVRGQENIQYF.

The table lists this clonotype with many counts. V usage is TRBV12-5 and J usage is TRBJ1-1; D uncertain. Trimming removed 3 bases at V and 3 bases at J, with 5 bases between. Germline V gene lookup returns CDR1 LGHNT and CDR2 FRNRAP. The CDR3 sequence is 12 residues long. The CDR3 nucleotides are TGTGCTAGTGGTTTCGGAGACACTGAAGCTTTCTTT. Protein: CASGFGDTEAFF. Based on the CDR3 plus reference TRBV12-5 and TRBJ1-1, the full variable domain is DARVTQTPRHKVTEMGQEVTMRCQPILGHNTVFWYRQTMMQGLELLAYFRNRAPLDDSGMPKDRFSAEMPDATLATLKIQPSEPRDSAVYFCASGFGDTEAFFGQGTRLTVV.

The chain is built from TRBV28 and TRBJ1-2; TRBD1 is a possible D gene (5 bases). The germline V gene has CDR1 MDHEN and CDR2 SYDVKM. Trimming shortened V by 11 bases and J by 5 bases, and 12 bases separated the two germline ends. The CDR3 length is 11 residues. The CDR3 protein is CALGERYGYTF. The DNA of the CDR3 is TGTGCCCTAGGGGAGCGGTATGGCTACACCTTC.

This clonotype was found a few times. The chain links TRBV7-2 to TRBJ2-7; 11 nucleotides match TRBD2. Trimming took 3 bases from V and 2 from J; bases not matched to a gene: 0. The CDR3 covers 14 residues. Germline V gives CDR1 SGHTA, CDR2 FQGNSA. CDR3 protein: CASSFSGGAYEQYF. The CDR3, as DNA: TGTGCCAGCAGCTTTAGCGGGGGGGCCTACGAGCAGTACTTC.

The J gene is TRBJ2-2, the V gene TRBV7-2, with D perhaps TRBD1 or TRBD2 (5 bases each). This CDR3 spans 13 amino acids. Trimming pared 4 bases from V and 6 bases from J, leaving 9 bases between. CDR1 and CDR2 (germline): SGHTA, FQGNSA. The CDR3 loop reads CASSSMGAGELFF. Written as DNA, the CDR3 is TGTGCCAGCAGCTCTATGGGGGCCGGGGAGCTGTTTTTT.

Only a few counts were recorded for this clonotype. The chain recombines TRBV28 with TRBJ1-6, with no clear D. V was pared by 5 bases and J by 14 bases, with 13 bases between. From germline, CDR1 is MDHEN and CDR2 SYDVKM. CDR3 length: 12 residues. The CDR3 bases are TGTGCCAGCAGTAAGACCTTGAGCACCCTCCACTTT. Its protein is CASSKTLSTLHF.

This rearrangement joins TRBV20-1 to TRBJ2-2; D is tentatively TRBD1 or TRBD2 (6 bases each). The CDR3 consists of 14 residues. Germline V gene lookup returns CDR1 DFQATT and CDR2 SNEGSKA (reference sequence). V was trimmed by 5 bases and J by 5 bases, leaving 15 bases between them. The CDR3 here is CSAGGGSGTGELFF. CDR3 in DNA: TGCAGTGCTGGAGGGGGGAGTGGAACCGGGGAGCTGTTTTTT.

This clonotype is medium-sized within its sample. The gene calls are TRBV6-2 or TRBV6-3 and TRBJ2-2, with D unresolved. With 5 bases removed from V and 3 bases from J, the gap between germline ends came to 10 bases. CDR1 and CDR2 from the germline V gene are MNHEY and SVGEGT. The CDR3 is 14 residues long. The CDR3 reads CASSRGSDTGELFF. CDR3 nucleotides: TGTGCCAGCAGTCGAGGCAGCGACACCGGGGAGCTGTTTTTT.

This clonotype was counted a few times. The V call is TRBV11-2, the J call TRBJ2-3, with D unclear. The germline gives CDR1 SGHAT, CDR2 FQNNGV. The V end lost 3 bases, the J end lost 0 bases, and 7 bases lay between the germline ends. The CDR3 runs to 14 residues. CDR3 sequence: CASSFGPSTDTQYF. CDR3 coding DNA: TGTGCCAGCAGCTTTGGACCAAGCACAGATACGCAGTATTTT.

The V gene is TRBV20-1, the J gene TRBJ2-3, with D perhaps matching TRBD2 (6 bases). The V end was cut by 5 bases, the J end by 0 bases, with 9 bases between. This CDR3 has 13 residues. Germline CDR1 DFQATT, CDR2 SNEGSKA (reference sequence). The chain's CDR3 is CSAVSGSTDTQYF. CDR3 nucleotide sequence: TGCAGTGCTGTTAGCGGTAGCACAGATACGCAGTATTTT.

This clonotype was detected only a few times. The gene calls are TRBV20-1 and TRBJ2-1, with a weak D call TRBD2 (6 bases). CDR1 and CDR2 from the germline V gene are DFQATT and SNEGSKA (reference sequence). V was pared by 6 bases and J by 0 bases, with 21 bases between. The CDR3 covers 17 residues. In DNA, the CDR3 is TGCAGTGCCCGACTAGTGTCCCGGATGAGCTCCTACAATGAGCAGTTCTTC. Amino acid sequence: CSARLVSRMSSYNEQFF.